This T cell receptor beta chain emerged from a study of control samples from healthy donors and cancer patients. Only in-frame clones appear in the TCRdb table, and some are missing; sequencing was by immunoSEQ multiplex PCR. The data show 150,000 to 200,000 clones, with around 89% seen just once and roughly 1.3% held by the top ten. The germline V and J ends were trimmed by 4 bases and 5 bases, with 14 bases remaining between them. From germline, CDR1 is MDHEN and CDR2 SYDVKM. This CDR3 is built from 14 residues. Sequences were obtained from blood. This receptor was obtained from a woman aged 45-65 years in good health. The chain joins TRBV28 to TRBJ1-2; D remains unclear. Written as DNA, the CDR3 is TGTGCCAGCAGTTCATATACGGGGAAATATGGCTACACCTTC. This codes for CASSSYTGKYGYTF.